The rows below give T cell receptor beta chains drawn from one sample of a study of TIL therapy for anti-PD-1-resistant metastatic lung cancer. Data came from immunoSEQ multiplex PCR; TCRdb stores just in-frame clones and leaves some out. The table lists about 50,000 clones, less than 85% of them singletons. This material consisted of tumor tissue, taken at baseline. The source is a person aged 25-79 years with non-small cell lung cancer. Both conserved end residues are part of each CDR3. The D gene is left open where the match is weak. Size tells how often a clone was seen (once, few, many) or the class of an expanded clone, and some rows leave it out.

v_call	j_call	d_call	clone_size	cdr3_length	cdr3_nt	cdr3_aa
TRBV10-2	TRBJ1-2	NA	NA	13	TGCGCCAGCAGCCGAGGGTTCGCCTATGGCTACACCTTC	CASSRGFAYGYTF
TRBV28	TRBJ2-5	TRBD2	NA	16	TGTGCCAGCAGTTTAAGTCTAGCGGGAGCCCAAGAGACCCAGTACTTC	CASSLSLAGAQETQYF
TRBV5-4	TRBJ1-3	NA	NA	12	TGTGCCAGCAGCTTGAGGGGGAGCGGTTCAAGATTT	CASSLRGSGSRF
TRBV19	TRBJ1-5	NA	NA	15	TGTGCCAGTAGTATGGGCCACGGGGGCAATCAGCCCCAGCATTTT	CASSMGHGGNQPQHF
TRBV5-6	TRBJ2-3	TRBD2	NA	16	TGTGCCAGCAGCCCCGGGACTAGCGGGGGAACAGATACGCAGTATTTT	CASSPGTSGGTDTQYF
TRBV29-1	TRBJ2-7	NA	NA	14	TGCAGCGTTCTACTACCGGGTCCCACCTACGAGCAGTACTTC	CSVLLPGPTYEQYF
TRBV9	TRBJ2-2	TRBD2	NA	17	TGTGCCAGCAGCGTAGTAATGCTAGCGGGATCCGCCGGGGAGCTGTTTTTT	CASSVVMLAGSAGELFF
TRBV7-6	TRBJ2-1	NA	few	15	TGTGCCAGCAGCCCAAACCCAGACAGGCCCAATGAGCAGTTCTTC	CASSPNPDRPNEQFF
TRBV18	TRBJ2-7	TRBD2	NA	16	TGTGCCAGCTCACCACCGAATCGGGGGGGAATCTACGAGCAGTACTTC	CASSPPNRGGIYEQYF
TRBV12-2	TRBJ1-2	NA	NA	16	TGTGCAAGTCGCTTAAAGGGGGACCCAGTTCGGTATGGCTACACCTTC	CASRLKGDPVRYGYTF
TRBV27	TRBJ1-1	TRBD1	NA	12	TGTGCCAGCAGACAGGGGTACACTGAAGCTTTCTTT	CASRQGYTEAFF
TRBV6-6	TRBJ2-1	NA	few	13	TGTGCCAGCAGCGAGATACGAAACAATGAGCAGTTCTTC	CASSEIRNNEQFF
TRBV7-2	TRBJ2-6	NA	NA	15	TGTGCCAGCAGCTTAGCGGGACTTGGGGCCAACGTCCTGACTTTC	CASSLAGLGANVLTF
TRBV9	TRBJ2-5	NA	NA	14	TGTGCCAGCAGCGTAGGACCCAGAGGGGAGACCCAGTACTTC	CASSVGPRGETQYF
TRBV7-6	TRBJ1-1	NA	few	15	TGTGCCAGCAGCGTCCCGGGACCGGTGATCCCTGAAGCTTTCTTT	CASSVPGPVIPEAFF
TRBV18	TRBJ1-2	NA	few	14	TGTGCCAGCTCGGAAGCCCAGGGAAGCTATGGCTACACCTTC	CASSEAQGSYGYTF
TRBV6-6	TRBJ2-7	NA	few	14	TGTGCCAGCAGGTCACCAGGGGAGGCCTACGAGCAGTACTTC	CASRSPGEAYEQYF
TRBV5-1	TRBJ2-1	TRBD2	few	14	TGCGCCAGCAGTGAGCGGGAGCTTTACAATGAGCAGTTCTTC	CASSERELYNEQFF
TRBV2	TRBJ2-7	NA	NA	14	TGTGCCAGCACTTTTGATGGGAGCTCCTACGAGCAGTACTTC	CASTFDGSSYEQYF
TRBV6-1	TRBJ1-5	TRBD1	NA	15	TGTGCCAGCAGTGAAGGGGCAGGGGGCGATCAGCCCCAGCATTTT	CASSEGAGGDQPQHF
TRBV25-1	TRBJ2-7	NA	NA	14	TGTGCCAGCAGTGAATGGGAGGCCTCCTACGAGCAGTACTTC	CASSEWEASYEQYF
TRBV6-6	TRBJ1-5	NA	NA	11	TGTGCCAGCAGTGACTCTCAGCCCCAGCATTTT	CASSDSQPQHF
TRBV29-1	TRBJ1-4	TRBD1	NA	15	TGCAGCGTTGGACCAGGGGGAAGGATTGGTGAAAAACTGTTTTTT	CSVGPGGRIGEKLFF
TRBV5-1	TRBJ1-5	TRBD1	few	14	TGCGCCAGCAGCTTAAGACAGGGAGCTCAGCCCCAGCATTTT	CASSLRQGAQPQHF
TRBV7-9	TRBJ1-2	TRBD1	NA	15	TGTGCCAGCAGCTCGAGGACAGGAGACGTCTATGGCTACACCTTC	CASSSRTGDVYGYTF
TRBV6-5	TRBJ1-3	NA	NA	16	TGTGCCAGCAGTTACAACATCCCTAGTTCTGGAAACACCACATATTTT	CASSYNIPSSGNTTYF
TRBV5-5	TRBJ2-3	NA	NA	14	TGTGCCAGCACAACCTTGGGAGCTACAGATACGCAGTATTTT	CASTTLGATDTQYF
TRBV5-6	TRBJ2-7	TRBD1	few	14	TGTGCCAGCAGCTTGGTGGCAGGGGGCCACGAGCAGTACTTC	CASSLVAGGHEQYF
TRBV5-1	TRBJ1-4	NA	NA	15	TGCGCCAGCAGCTTCCTTAGGGGTCCTAATGAAAAACTGTTTTTT	CASSFLRGPNEKLFF
TRBV10-3	TRBJ2-1	NA	NA	12	TGTGCCATCAGCCCTAGTCGTGATGAGCAGTTCTTC	CAISPSRDEQFF